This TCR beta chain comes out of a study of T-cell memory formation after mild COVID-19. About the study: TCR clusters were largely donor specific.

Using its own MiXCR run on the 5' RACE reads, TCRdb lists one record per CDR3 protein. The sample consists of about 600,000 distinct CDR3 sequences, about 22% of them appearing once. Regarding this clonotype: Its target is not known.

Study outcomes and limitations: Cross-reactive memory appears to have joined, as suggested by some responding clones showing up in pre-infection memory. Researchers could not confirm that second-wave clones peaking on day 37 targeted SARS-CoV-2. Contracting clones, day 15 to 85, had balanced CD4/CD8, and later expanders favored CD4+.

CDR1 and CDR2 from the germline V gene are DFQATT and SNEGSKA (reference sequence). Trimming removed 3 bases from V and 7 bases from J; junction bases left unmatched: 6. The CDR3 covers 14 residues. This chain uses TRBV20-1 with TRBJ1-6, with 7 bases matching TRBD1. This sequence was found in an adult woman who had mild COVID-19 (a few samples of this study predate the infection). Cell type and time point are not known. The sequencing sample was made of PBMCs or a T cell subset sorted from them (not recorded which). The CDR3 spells CSARKGAQNSPLHF. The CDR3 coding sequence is TGCAGTGCTAGGAAGGGGGCGCAGAATTCACCCCTCCACTTT.